This T cell receptor (beta chain) was sequenced in a study of blood T cells in healthy people across ages. Looking at the study overall: When template switching was applied, about one barcoded beta molecule was captured per two T cells.

It was with a sample-barcoded 5' primer and a J-beta primer mix that a second PCR of roughly 7 to 12 cycles was run. TCRdb reprocessed the 5' RACE reads with MiXCR, giving one entry per CDR3 protein. The sample carries hundreds of thousands of distinct CDR3 sequences, about 34% recorded once. In regard to this clonotype: Its antigen is still unknown.

Healthy Caucasian individuals from Russia aged about 6 to 95 were enrolled as donors. Study-level results: Possibly confounding the expanded clonotype changes was the fact that donor CMV status was unknown.

CDR1 and CDR2 (germline): KGHSH, LQKENI. CDR3 size: 14 residues. The TCR comes from a woman of 80 years or more in good health. The chain couples TRBV18 to TRBJ2-7; a weak D match, TRBD2 (6 bases). The end of the DNA is better explained by TRBJ2-5, so the J call may be wrong. The source material was blood. The CDR3 DNA reads TGTGCCAGCTCACCACCTGCAGGGAGGAAGACCCAGTACTTC. Translating gives CASSPPAGRKTQYF.